These 26 T cell receptor beta chains originate from one sample sequenced in a study of shared clonotypes between healthy human individuals. TCRdb keeps only in-frame clones here, not all; method: immunoSEQ multiplex PCR. The sample holds about 1.1 million clones, 60% to 80% seen once. Sequencing input: memory CD4+ T cells from PBMCs. Subset meaning: CD45RA-negative fraction. Receptors were obtained from a man aged 18 to 30 in good health. Some clones in this sample may be carry-over from other donors' samples.

The rearrangement joins TRBV7-2 to TRBJ1-2; possible D gene TRBD1, 5 bases. CDR3 size: 14 residues. Looked up from germline, CDR1 is SGHTA and CDR2 is FQGNSA. V was shortened by 1 base and J by 8 bases, with 14 bases between the two germline ends. The CDR3, as DNA: TGTGCCAGCAGCTTAGATCCAGGGATTCGAGGCTACACCTTC. Encoded protein: CASSLDPGIRGYTF.

This clone was recorded a few times. The chain carries TRBV28 and TRBJ1-2; a weak D match, TRBD1 (5 bases). The CDR3 length is 13 residues. Germline V gives CDR1 MDHEN, CDR2 SYDVKM. The CDR3 protein is CALGDSRSYGYTF. CDR3 DNA sequence: TGTGCTCTGGGGGATTCGCGTTCTTATGGCTACACCTTC.

The chain employs TRBV2 and TRBJ1-1, with 7 bases aligning to TRBD1. V lost 6 bases and J lost 1; bases outside the gene matches: 8. Looked up from germline, CDR1 is SNHLY and CDR2 is FYNNEI. This CDR3 has 15 amino acids. CDR3 loop: CASRRQGQANTEAFF. Written as DNA, the CDR3 is TGTGCCAGCAGACGTCAAGGACAGGCGAACACTGAAGCTTTCTTT.

V gene TRBV28 combines with J gene TRBJ1-2, with TRBD1 identical over 8 bases. The length of the CDR3 is 15 residues. Germline CDR1 reads MDHEN; CDR2 reads SYDVKM. J was trimmed by 4 bases and V by 5 bases; bases with no gene match: 9. CDR3 in DNA: TGTGCCAGCAGTCTCCTTCAGGGGGCCGGCTATGGCTACACCTTC. Translating gives CASSLLQGAGYGYTF.

With respect to this clone: Other DNA sequences from this sample encode an identical CDR3 as well. V is TRBV28 and J is TRBJ2-7; no reliable D call. Germline-derived CDR1 and CDR2 are MDHEN and SYDVKM. Deletions cut 6 bases from V and 4 bases from J, with 13 bases between. This CDR3 has 13 residues. In DNA form, the CDR3 reads TGTGCCAGCAGCTTCCCTGGGCCGTACGAGCAGTACTTC. Its translation: CASSFPGPYEQYF.

The chain combines TRBV4-1 with TRBJ2-3; D is unresolved. The CDR3 is made up of 17 amino acids. The germline gives CDR1 MGHRA, CDR2 YSYEKL. V lost 6 bases to trimming and J lost 3 bases, with 22 bases between them. Here the CDR3 DNA reads TGCGCCAGCAGGTCGGCGATTTTGGGTTTGGCGACAGATACGCAGTATTTT. This gives the protein CASRSAILGLATDTQYF.

The CDR3: CSVEGPQSTDTQYF. As DNA, the CDR3 is TGCAGCGTTGAAGGACCTCAGAGCACAGATACGCAGTATTTT. The rearrangement links TRBV29-1 to TRBJ2-3; unclear D gene. This CDR3 is 14 amino acids long. V lost 1 base, J lost 0 bases, and 8 bases lay in between. CDR1 and CDR2 (germline): SQVTM, ANQGSEA.

The rearrangement uses TRBV10-3 and TRBJ2-1; TRBD2 matches 14 bases. The V gene's germline CDR1 is ENHRY and CDR2 SYGVKD. The junction had 7 bases not matched to a gene; V was cut back by 6 bases and J by 9 bases. The CDR3 consists of 15 residues. The CDR3 DNA follows: TGTGCCATCAGACCGACTAGCGGGAGGGCCAGTGAGCAGTTCTTC. Protein: CAIRPTSGRASEQFF.

This clone came up a few times. V is TRBV2 and J is TRBJ1-2; 7 bases agree with TRBD1. CDR1 is SNHLY, CDR2 FYNNEI, per germline. CDR3 length equals 12 residues. V lost 5 bases to trimming and J lost 9 bases; unmatched junction nucleotides: 6. CDR3 sequence reads: CASSIRQGSYTF. The CDR3 DNA reads as TGTGCCAGCAGTATTCGACAGGGCAGCTACACCTTC.

V is TRBV5-1 and J is TRBJ2-7; 11 nucleotides align to TRBD2. Germline CDR1 SGHRS, CDR2 YFSETQ. V lost 4 bases, J lost 0 bases, and 6 bases stayed unmatched. The CDR3 spans 16 residues. The CDR3 nucleotides read TGCGCCAGCAGCCGACTAGCGGGACGTAGCTCCTACGAGCAGTACTTC. The encoded protein is CASSRLAGRSSYEQYF. The full variable domain, in which reference TRBV5-1 and TRBJ2-7 provide the parts outside the CDR3, is KAGVTQTPRYLIKTRGQQVTLSCSPISGHRSVSWYQQTPGQGLQFLFEYFSETQRNKGNFPGRFSGRQFSNSRSEMNVSTLELGDSALYLCASSRLAGRSSYEQYFGPGTRLTVT.

The J gene is TRBJ1-3, the V gene TRBV5-1; a possible D gene is TRBD1 (5 bases). Trimming left V 1 base short and J 0 bases short, with 11 bases between. This CDR3 has 16 amino acids. Germline V gene data show CDR1 as SGHRS and CDR2 as YFSETQ. The CDR3 nucleotides are TGCGCCAGCAGCTTGAAGCAGGGCAACTCTGGAAACACCATATATTTT. The encoded protein is CASSLKQGNSGNTIYF.

Regarding this clone: The sample holds other DNA sequences that translate to the same CDR3. The rearrangement links TRBV4-1 to TRBJ2-2; either TRBD1 or TRBD2 may supply D (5 bases each). The CDR3 contains 15 residues. Germline V gene lookup returns CDR1 MGHRA and CDR2 YSYEKL. V lost 1 base to trimming and J lost 4 bases, with 10 bases between them. The CDR3 protein is CASSQAGAVTGELFF. CDR3 in DNA: TGCGCCAGCAGCCAAGCCGGGGCGGTCACCGGGGAGCTGTTTTTT.

This chain connects TRBV19 to TRBJ1-1; no clear D gene. Trimming shortened V by 6 bases and J by 4 bases, and 15 bases separated the two germline ends. This CDR3 region has 14 residues. In germline, CDR1 is LNHDA, CDR2 SQIVND (reference sequence). The CDR3 region is CASRSFISGTEAFF. DNA of the CDR3: TGTGCCAGTAGGTCCTTTATATCTGGCACTGAAGCTTTCTTT.

The V gene is TRBV19, the J gene TRBJ2-7; unclear D gene. The germline V gene has CDR1 LNHDA and CDR2 SQIVND (reference sequence). The CDR3 covers 15 residues. V gave up 5 bases and J gave up 0 bases, with 14 bases separating them. The CDR3 reads CASSLGLPYSYEQYF. Written as DNA, the CDR3 is TGTGCCAGTAGTCTTGGGCTTCCTTACTCCTACGAGCAGTACTTC.

The rearrangement uses TRBV6-1 and TRBJ2-3; a possible D gene is TRBD2 (6 bases). The CDR3 is made up of 13 amino acids. Germline loops: CDR1 MNHNS, CDR2 SASEGT. The ends were cut back, 10 bases at V and 5 bases at J, with 16 bases in the middle. This CDR3 reads CAIPTGVGDTQYF. The DNA for the CDR3 is TGTGCCATCCCGACGGGGGTTGGAGATACGCAGTATTTT.

This clone was seen a handful of times. This chain joins TRBV7-8 and TRBJ1-2; D ambiguous. V was clipped by 1 base and J by 0 bases, with 15 bases between them. The CDR3 runs 17 residues. CDR1 and CDR2 (germline): SGHVS, FQNEAQ. CDR3: CASSLVVRATTNYGYTF. The CDR3 DNA reads as TGTGCCAGCAGCTTAGTAGTCCGGGCTACCACTAACTATGGCTACACCTTC.

This clone was counted between two and nine times. The chain carries TRBV5-5 and TRBJ2-2; D uncertain. CDR3 length: 14 amino acids. Germline CDR1 reads SGHKS; CDR2 reads YYEKEE (reference sequence). V lost 4 bases and J 2 bases, leaving 9 bases between the germline ends. CDR3 nucleotide sequence: TGTGCCAGCAGCCGACCAAGCAACACCGGGGAGCTGTTTTTT. Encoded protein: CASSRPSNTGELFF.

V and J are TRBV29-1 and TRBJ2-5, with TRBD2 identical over 7 bases. CDR1 SQVTM and CDR2 ANQGSEA come from the germline V gene. V lost 6 bases to trimming and J lost 2 bases; unmatched junction nucleotides: 9. This CDR3 has 14 residues. The CDR3 here is CSVRRASGQETQYF. CDR3 DNA sequence: TGCAGCGTCCGTAGGGCTAGCGGTCAAGAGACCCAGTACTTC.

As regards this clone: The junction shows a germline mismatch at one end, possibly a read error. The chain uses TRBV2 and TRBJ2-7; possibly TRBD1 for D (6 bases). The CDR3 runs to 14 residues. The V gene's germline CDR1 is SNHLY and CDR2 FYNNEI. The CDR3 loop is CASSERGFWGNINF. CDR3 DNA: TGTGCCAGCAGTGAAAGGGGGTTTTGGGGGAACATTAACTTC.

The rearrangement links TRBV6-1 to TRBJ1-5, with 9 nucleotides matching TRBD1. V lost 7 bases, J lost 2 bases, and 6 bases stayed unmatched. The length of the CDR3 is 15 residues. Germline CDR1 MNHNS, CDR2 SASEGT. CDR3 coding DNA: TGTGCCAGCAACAGGGGGCGCGACGGCAATCAGCCCCAGCATTTT. Translation gives CASNRGRDGNQPQHF.

The chain is built from TRBV30 and TRBJ2-3, with D unresolved. The CDR3 is 14 amino acids. CDR1 and CDR2 from the germline V gene are GTSNPN and SVGIG (reference sequence). Trimming took 0 bases from V and 5 from J, leaving 12 bases between them. CDR3 protein: CAWSVGTLLDTQYF. DNA of the CDR3: TGTGCCTGGAGTGTAGGCACCCTCCTAGATACGCAGTATTTT. The whole variable domain, filled in from reference TRBV30 and TRBJ2-3, reads SQTIHQWPATLVQPVGSPLSLECTVEGTSNPNLYWYRQAAGRGLQLLFYSVGIGQISSEVPQNLSASRPQDRQFILSSKKLLLSDSGFYLCAWSVGTLLDTQYFGPGTRLTVL.

The DNA for the CDR3 is TGTGCCAGCAGTTTCGGCAGGGCCGGAGAGACCCAGTACTTC. Its protein product is CASSFGRAGETQYF. The chain has TRBV27 and TRBJ2-5, with a weak D call TRBD1 (5 bases). Germline V gives CDR1 MNHEY, CDR2 SMNVEV (reference sequence). The CDR3 spans 14 residues. V was pared by 3 bases and J by 4 bases, with 12 bases between.

This chain links TRBV11-2 with TRBJ2-7; D may be TRBD1 (5 bases). This CDR3 has 14 amino acids. Trimming stripped 3 bases from V and 4 bases from J, with 13 bases between. Germline CDR1 SGHAT, CDR2 FQNNGV. The CDR3 spells CASSFRSTVYEQYF. CDR3 DNA: TGTGCCAGCAGCTTCCGGTCGACAGTATACGAGCAGTACTTC.

CDR3 region: CASSLSEGGSSPGANVLTF. Here the CDR3 DNA reads TGTGCCAGCAGCCTAAGCGAGGGGGGGTCCTCCCCTGGGGCCAACGTCCTGACTTTC. V gene TRBV21-1 combines with J gene TRBJ2-6; the listed D gene, TRBD2, was not tested against the DNA. TRBV21-1 is assigned pseudogene status. The CDR3 totals 19 residues.

Comments on this clone: The same CDR3 is also encoded by other DNA sequences in this sample. The chain carries TRBV15 and TRBJ2-5; D possibly matches TRBD1 or TRBD2 (5 bases each). V dropped 1 base and J dropped 5 bases, with 8 bases sitting between them. Germline V gives CDR1 LNHNV, CDR2 YYDKDF (reference sequence). The CDR3 is made up of 13 amino acids. The CDR3 region is CATSRARGETQYF. CDR3 in DNA: TGTGCCACCAGCAGAGCGAGGGGCGAGACCCAGTACTTC.

In its sample, this clone was seen a few times. The chain links TRBV5-4 to TRBJ2-7; D unclear. Per the germline V gene, CDR1 is SGHNT and CDR2 is YYREEE (reference sequence). The CDR3 spans 14 residues. The V gene lost 0 bases and the J gene lost 2 bases, with 9 bases spanning the gap. The CDR3 loop reads CASSLAATPYEQYF. The CDR3 nucleotides read TGTGCCAGCAGCTTGGCAGCGACGCCCTACGAGCAGTACTTC.